A single sample is the source of the 14 T cell receptor beta chains below, sequenced in a study of blood T cell repertoires in COVID-19. Here immunoSEQ multiplex PCR was the method, and the copy in TCRdb shows in-frame clones only, minus some. The sample records more than 80,000 clones, roughly four fifths being singletons. The sample taken for sequencing was peripheral blood. The receptors derive from an older man with COVID-19, enrolled during active disease.

V gene TRBV7-2 combines with J gene TRBJ2-1, with D possibly TRBD2 on 5 matching bases. CDR1 and CDR2 (germline): SGHTA, FQGNSA. The length of the CDR3 is 15 residues. Trimming removed 1 base at V and 1 base at J, with 8 bases between. The CDR3 here is CASSLGAGSYNEQFF. The CDR3 DNA follows: TGTGCCAGCAGCTTAGGGGCGGGTTCCTACAATGAGCAGTTCTTC. Full variable domain (missing parts from reference TRBV7-2 and TRBJ2-1): GAGVSQSPSNKVTEKGKDVELRCDPISGHTALYWYRQSLGQGLEFLIYFQGNSAPDKSGLPSDRFSAERTGGSVSTLTIQRTQQEDSAVYLCASSLGAGSYNEQFFGPGTRLTVL.

J is TRBJ2-7 and V is TRBV9, with 7 bases matching TRBD2. CDR1 is SGDLS, CDR2 YYNGEE, per germline. The length of the CDR3 is 16 residues. V lost 0 bases, J lost 3 bases, and 9 bases stayed unmatched. The CDR3 spells CASSVVPSGDLYEQYF. CDR3 in DNA: TGTGCCAGCAGCGTAGTTCCTAGCGGAGACCTCTACGAGCAGTACTTC.

The rearrangement links TRBV29-1 to TRBJ2-3; no clear D gene. V was clipped by 0 bases and J by 5 bases, with 6 bases between them. The length of the CDR3 is 12 residues. Germline CDR1 reads SQVTM; CDR2 reads ANQGSEA. CDR3 nucleotide sequence: TGCAGCGTTGAAGAGGGCATAGATACGCAGTATTTT. Its translation is CSVEEGIDTQYF.

V is TRBV6-5 and J is TRBJ2-5; D is uncertain. Germline assignment: CDR1 MNHEY and CDR2 SVGAGI. The CDR3 totals 13 residues. Trimming removed 6 bases at V and 2 bases at J, with 10 bases between. CDR3 amino acids: CASSSVVQETQYF. The CDR3, as DNA: TGTGCCAGCAGCAGCGTCGTTCAAGAGACCCAGTACTTC.

V and J are TRBV5-6 and TRBJ2-6; 8 nucleotides align to TRBD1. The junction had 7 bases not matched to a gene; V was cut back by 5 bases and J by 0 bases. Looked up from germline, CDR1 is SGHDT and CDR2 is YYEEEE. This CDR3 has 17 residues. In nucleotides, the CDR3 is TGTGCCAGCAGTTACGACAGGGGCGCCTCTGGGGCCAACGTCCTGACTTTC. Translated, it gives CASSYDRGASGANVLTF.

The chain uses TRBV6-5 and TRBJ2-1; D gene ambiguous. This CDR3 comprises 14 residues. Germline assignment: CDR1 MNHEY and CDR2 SVGAGI. With 3 bases removed from V and 3 bases from J, the gap between germline ends came to 9 bases. The CDR3 coding sequence is TGTGCCAGCAGTTATGATAGGAGCTACAATGAGCAGTTCTTC. Residues: CASSYDRSYNEQFF.

The rearrangement links TRBV29-1 to TRBJ1-1; TRBD1 might be the D (6 bases). Trimming stripped 6 bases from V and 0 bases from J, with 11 bases between. Germline CDR1 is SQVTM and CDR2 is ANQGSEA. The CDR3 sequence is 13 residues long. CDR3 sequence (DNA): TGCAGCGTGACAGGTTTTATGAACACTGAAGCTTTCTTT. It encodes CSVTGFMNTEAFF.

The rearrangement links TRBV7-6 to TRBJ2-5; 15 nucleotides align to TRBD2. The CDR3 is 16 amino acids. The V and J ends lost 5 bases and 4 bases, in that order; junction bases with no gene match: 5. Germline V gene lookup returns CDR1 SGHVS and CDR2 FNYEAQ. The DNA for the CDR3 is TGTGCCAGCAGCACGGGACTAGCGGGAGGCGGAGAGACCCAGTACTTC. This encodes CASSTGLAGGGETQYF.

The V gene is TRBV7-9, the J gene TRBJ2-3; TRBD1 agrees at 7 bases. This CDR3 is 14 amino acids long. Trimming removed 5 bases from V and 2 bases from J; junction bases left unmatched: 4. CDR1 and CDR2 (germline): SEHNR, FQNEAQ (reference sequence). CDR3 sequence: CASSEGQLTDTQYF. In DNA, the CDR3 is TGTGCCAGCAGCGAGGGACAGCTCACAGATACGCAGTATTTT.

The chain is built from TRBV5-1 and TRBJ1-1; 10 bases match TRBD1. CDR3 length equals 16 residues. Germline V CDR1 and CDR2: SGHRS, YFSETQ. Trimming took 4 bases from V and 1 from J; bases not matched to a gene: 7. CDR3 DNA sequence: TGCGCCAGCAGCCCCGACAGGGGGCGAAGGAACACTGAAGCTTTCTTT. Amino acids: CASSPDRGRRNTEAFF.

This CDR3 is CASSPGGGTKNIQYF. CDR3 DNA sequence: TGTGCCAGTAGTCCCGGGGGGGGTACCAAAAACATTCAGTACTTC. This sequence joins TRBV19 and TRBJ2-4; 8 bases are shared with TRBD2. The CDR3 runs to 15 residues. The germline CDR1 and CDR2 sequences are LNHDA and SQIVND (reference sequence). The trim removed 5 bases at V and 2 bases at J, leaving 5 bases unmatched.

V usage is TRBV7-2 and J usage is TRBJ2-1; D is possibly TRBD2 (7 bases). The V end lost 5 bases, the J end lost 9 bases, and 14 bases lay between the germline ends. The CDR3 sequence is 13 residues long. Germline-derived CDR1 and CDR2 are SGHTA and FQGNSA. CDR3 DNA sequence: TGTGCCAGCAGCCTCAAGCGGGACACTGAGCAGTTCTTC. Residues: CASSLKRDTEQFF.

The J gene is TRBJ1-2, the V gene TRBV9; 8 bases match TRBD1. The CDR3 contains 14 residues. The J segment lost 2 bases and the V segment lost 0 bases, leaving 0 bases of the junction unmatched. Germline CDR1 SGDLS, CDR2 YYNGEE. CDR3 sequence reads: CASSVGTGNYGYTF. DNA for the CDR3: TGTGCCAGCAGCGTAGGGACAGGGAACTATGGCTACACCTTC.

The genes are TRBV6-5 and TRBJ2-7, with 11 bases matching TRBD2. Trimming removed 0 bases from V and 2 bases from J; junction bases left unmatched: 0. The length of the CDR3 is 15 residues. Germline assignment: CDR1 MNHEY and CDR2 SVGAGI. This chain's CDR3 is CASSYSGLAAYEQYF. CDR3 in DNA: TGTGCCAGCAGTTACTCGGGACTAGCGGCCTACGAGCAGTACTTC.